This T cell receptor beta chain appears in the sequencing data of a study of T-cell reconstitution after alpha-beta-depleted transplantation in children. Germline V gene lookup returns CDR1 SGHKS and CDR2 YYEKEE (reference sequence). Trimming took 7 bases from V and 4 from J, leaving 18 bases between them. This CDR3 is built from 16 residues. The library targeted TCRbeta and was prepared with unique molecular identifiers. TCRdb reprocessed the PCR reads with MiXCR, giving one entry per CDR3 protein. This sample has 300,000 or so distinct CDR3 sequences, with approximately 9.8% found just once. The sample consisted of PBMCs from the stem cell graft donor, taken from the stem cell graft. The rearrangement links TRBV5-5 to TRBJ2-6, with D perhaps matching TRBD1 (5 bases). The receptor was derived from a human donor who donated a stem cell graft to a child with SCID. The CDR3 DNA follows: TGTGCCAGCGAGTCAGGGATTCTATGGGGGGCCAACGTCCTGACTTTC. This gives the protein CASESGILWGANVLTF.